One sample yielded the 32 T cell receptor beta chains listed below, sequenced in a study of regulatory T cells in long-lasting Graves disease (dated by TCRdb to about 2021). Read against the paper, the sample's time point label means: newly diagnosed GD, antithyroid drugs for less than 3 months. RNA was extracted from PBMCs in TRIzol for both TCR sequencing and RNA sequencing. The library came from multiplex PCR. The sequencing machine was an Illumina HiSeq 4000. TCR beta libraries were built with iRepertoire HTBI primers and Arm-PCR amplification of CDR3 regions. TCRdb reprocessing: public reads trimmed at Q25 with fastp, clones called with MiXCR, in-frame beta chains kept. One record per CDR3 amino acid sequence lists the most common genes and DNA. This sample comprises 300,000 to 400,000 distinct CDR3 sequences, roughly 18% of them detected only once. More than 35% of the sample belongs to the ten largest clones.

The sample in question was peripheral blood mononuclear cells (PBMCs), obtained at new diagnosis, from a patient treated with antithyroid drugs. The receptors stem from a female donor with Graves disease.

Concerning this clonotype itself: This likely stems from a read error, as it lies one base from a far larger clone. The chain has TRBV11-3 and TRBJ1-4; 7 nucleotides match TRBD1. With 5 bases clipped from V and 6 bases from J, the junction kept 9 bases outside the gene matches. The CDR3 is 15 amino acids. CDR1 SGHNT and CDR2 YENEEA come from the germline V gene. The CDR3 nucleotides are TGTGCCAGCAGCAGACTAGGACAGGTGGATGAAAAACTGTTTTTT. This gives the protein CASSRLGQVDEKLFF.

This clonotype was seen at least ten times. This chain links TRBV6-1 with TRBJ1-2; 10 nucleotides agree with TRBD1. The V segment lost 8 bases and the J segment 3 bases; nucleotides outside the gene matches: 9. Germline V gene sequence: CDR1 MNHNS, CDR2 SASEGT. CDR3 length equals 15 residues. The CDR3 DNA is TGTGCCAGCGGGCGACAGGGGGCAGGTGACTATGGCTACACCTTC. Amino acids: CASGRQGAGDYGYTF.

This clonotype was detected many times. The chain joins TRBV6-1 to TRBJ1-2; D unclear. The CDR3 loop spans 14 amino acids. V shed 3 bases and J shed 8 bases, with 16 bases lying between them. Germline CDR1 and CDR2: MNHNS and SASEGT. CDR3 DNA: TGTGCCAGCAGTGAGCCACGGCGGGGAGGCGGCTACACCTTC. Residues: CASSEPRRGGGYTF.

Concerning this clonotype: Just one base apart from a much larger clone, this may be a read error. The missing conserved phenylalanine or tryptophan at the end of this CDR3 makes a read error likely. The chain carries TRBV11-2 and TRBJ2-7, with 12 bases fitting TRBD1. Germline CDR1 SGHAT, CDR2 FQNNGV. V lost 6 bases and J lost 5; bases outside the gene matches: 5. The CDR3 has 14 residues. CDR3 residues: CASSLGTGGHEQYL. In nucleotides, the CDR3 is TGTGCCAGCAGTTTGGGGACAGGGGGCCACGAGCAGTACCTC.

This clonotype appeared many times. The chain has TRBV18 and TRBJ2-1, with D tentatively TRBD1 or TRBD2 (6 bases each). Germline CDR1 is KGHSH and CDR2 is LQKENI. This CDR3 comprises 15 residues. Trimming pared 3 bases from V and 7 bases from J, leaving 16 bases between. For the CDR3, the DNA is TGTGCCAGCTCACCGATGAAGGGGGGTTTGAATGAGCAGTTCTTC. It yields the protein CASSPMKGGLNEQFF.

In its sample, this clonotype was seen many times. V usage is TRBV18 and J usage is TRBJ2-7, with D perhaps TRBD1 (7 bases). The CDR3 has 16 residues. The V and J ends lost 6 bases and 3 bases respectively, with 21 bases between them. Germline CDR1 and CDR2: KGHSH and LQKENI. The CDR3 loop is CASSEEEGAVLYEQYF. The CDR3 bases are TGTGCCAGCTCCGAGGAGGAGGGGGCGGTTCTCTACGAGCAGTACTTC. The variable domain in full, completed from reference TRBV18 and TRBJ2-7, reads NAGVMQNPRHLVRRRGQEARLRCSPMKGHSHVYWYRQLPEEGLKFMVYLQKENIIDESGMPKERFSAEFPKEGPSILRIQQVVRGDSAAYFCASSEEEGAVLYEQYFGPGTRLTVT.

This clonotype was recorded at least ten times. This rearrangement joins TRBV28 to TRBJ2-7; 7 nucleotides align to TRBD1. V shed 10 bases and J 4 bases; nucleotides not matched to a gene: 4. The CDR3 runs 11 residues. Germline-derived CDR1 and CDR2 are MDHEN and SYDVKM. CDR3 region: CATRDRYEQYF. CDR3 DNA: TGTGCCACGAGGGACAGATACGAGCAGTACTTC.

This clonotype was seen at least ten times. The chain is built from TRBV5-1 and TRBJ2-1; D possibly matches TRBD1 or TRBD2 (5 bases each). V was clipped by 4 bases and J by 5 bases, with 16 bases between them. Germline V gene lookup returns CDR1 SGHRS and CDR2 YFSETQ. The length of the CDR3 is 15 residues. The CDR3, as DNA: TGCGCCAGCAGCCAATACGGGACGCTTAACAATGAGCAGTTCTTC. It codes for CASSQYGTLNNEQFF.

This clonotype was counted many times. The V call is TRBV5-1, the J call TRBJ2-5; 8 bases are a match to TRBD2. V lost 6 bases, J lost 5 bases, and 12 bases stayed unmatched. Germline-derived CDR1 and CDR2 are SGHRS and YFSETQ. This CDR3 region has 15 residues. The CDR3 protein is CASTQASGSRETQYF. CDR3 coding DNA: TGCGCCAGCACCCAGGCCAGCGGGAGTAGGGAGACCCAGTACTTC.

This clonotype was counted ten times or more. The chain uses TRBV13 and TRBJ2-3, with a possible D match to TRBD1 (6 bases). CDR1 PRHDT and CDR2 FYEKMQ come from the germline V gene (reference sequence). The ends were cut back, 5 bases at V and 3 bases at J, with 18 bases in the middle. CDR3 length: 16 residues. CDR3 nucleotide sequence: TGTGCCAGCAGCATAACAGGGATTCAAGTAACAGATACGCAGTATTTT. Amino acids: CASSITGIQVTDTQYF. The complete variable domain, with remaining parts taken from reference TRBV13 and TRBJ2-3, reads AAGVIQSPRHLIKEKRETATLKCYPIPRHDTVYWYQQGPGQDPQFLISFYEKMQSDKGSIPDRFSAQQFSDYHSELNMSSLELGDSALYFCASSITGIQVTDTQYFGPGTRLTVL.

This clonotype came up a few times. This chain connects TRBV6-1 to TRBJ2-2; 7 bases are a match to TRBD1. The CDR3 is 14 amino acids. CDR1 is MNHNS and CDR2 is SASEGT in the germline V gene. Germline trimming cut 7 bases from V and 3 bases from J; bases unmatched to any gene: 5. DNA of the CDR3: TGTGCCAGCACCCGGGACAGATACACCGGGGAGCTGTTTTTT. Protein sequence: CASTRDRYTGELFF.

This clonotype was detected ten times or more. The CDR3 DNA reads as TGCAGCCCCGGACCTAAGACAGGGGGTGAAGCTTTCTTT. Translated, it gives CSPGPKTGGEAFF. V gene TRBV29-1 combines with J gene TRBJ1-1; 9 nucleotides match TRBD1. The CDR3 has 13 amino acids. Trimming cost V 8 bases and J 7 bases; bases outside gene matches: 11. Germline V gene lookup returns CDR1 SQVTM and CDR2 ANQGSEA.

This clonotype was counted at least ten times. This chain connects TRBV11-2 to TRBJ2-3; 7 bases align to TRBD1. Germline V gene lookup returns CDR1 SGHAT and CDR2 FQNNGV. The junction had 4 bases not matched to a gene; V was cut back by 6 bases and J by 1 base. The CDR3 runs to 14 residues. CDR3 in DNA: TGTGCCAGCAGGAGCCAGGGGGGCACAGATACGCAGTATTTT. It encodes CASRSQGGTDTQYF.

The CDR3: CASSLGGVVGYNEQFF. CDR3 in DNA: TGCGCCAGCAGCTTGGGCGGGGTTGTTGGTTACAATGAGCAGTTCTTC. This chain joins TRBV5-1 and TRBJ2-1; D is perhaps TRBD2 (6 bases). Germline V gives CDR1 SGHRS, CDR2 YFSETQ. V lost 0 bases and J lost 4, with 14 bases in between. The CDR3 has 16 amino acids.

This clonotype was recorded a few times. The rearrangement uses TRBV7-3 and TRBJ2-1; D gene ambiguous. Germline V CDR1 and CDR2: SGHTA, FQGTGA. The CDR3 covers 14 residues. Trimming shortened V by 3 bases and J by 4 bases, and 10 bases separated the two germline ends. The CDR3 is CASSFNHIYNEQFF. CDR3 nucleotides: TGTGCCAGCAGCTTCAATCACATATACAATGAGCAGTTCTTC.

This sequence joins TRBV19 and TRBJ2-1; 10 bases agree with TRBD2. The CDR3 sequence is 15 residues long. Germline V gene data show CDR1 as LNHDA and CDR2 as SQIVND (reference sequence). The ends lost 6 bases at V and 7 bases at J; junction bases unmatched: 9. The CDR3 spells CASSILAGDVNEQFF. In DNA, the CDR3 is TGTGCCAGTAGCATCCTAGCGGGAGATGTTAATGAGCAGTTCTTC.

The CDR3 loop is CASSPTWGVRTQYF. The CDR3 DNA reads as TGTGCCAGTAGTCCGACGTGGGGGGTACGGACCCAGTACTTC. The chain couples TRBV19 to TRBJ2-5, with D maybe TRBD2 (6 bases). Germline V gene sequence: CDR1 LNHDA, CDR2 SQIVND (reference sequence). V was pared by 5 bases and J by 7 bases, with 17 bases between. This CDR3 is built from 14 residues.

Details on this clonotype: This could be a read error, since a much larger clone is one nucleotide away. CDR3 bases: TGTGCCAGCAGCTACATCGGGGCGACTGGGGCCGACGTCCTGACTTTC. It yields the protein CASSYIGATGADVLTF. J is TRBJ2-6 and V is TRBV6-5; the D gene could be TRBD1 or TRBD2 (5 bases each). The germline V gene has CDR1 MNHEY and CDR2 SVGAGI. The CDR3 totals 16 residues.

This clonotype was seen only a few times. The V and J genes are TRBV20-1 and TRBJ2-7, with a possible D match to TRBD1 (6 bases). Trimming pared 3 bases from V and 2 bases from J, leaving 14 bases between. The CDR3 is made up of 14 amino acids. Germline V gene lookup returns CDR1 DFQATT and CDR2 SNEGSKA (reference sequence). The CDR3 is CSASLSQGTYEQYF. CDR3 nucleotides: TGCAGTGCTAGTTTAAGTCAGGGGACCTACGAGCAGTACTTC.

Ten or more counts support this clonotype. The J gene is TRBJ2-7, the V gene TRBV6-2 or TRBV6-3, with D perhaps TRBD1 or TRBD2 (6 bases each). V lost 6 bases and J lost 5, with 14 bases in between. The CDR3 contains 13 residues. Per the germline V gene, CDR1 is MNHEY and CDR2 is SVGEGT. For the CDR3, the DNA is TGTGCCAGCAGCCTATGGGGGGCGGACGAGCAGTACTTC. This codes for CASSLWGADEQYF.

The chain combines TRBV28 with TRBJ2-1; tentative D call: TRBD1 (6 bases). Germline loops: CDR1 MDHEN, CDR2 SYDVKM. CDR3 length: 17 amino acids. Deletions cut 5 bases from V and 8 bases from J, with 25 bases between. CDR3 residues: CASSQKPSFMGHDEQFF. The CDR3 bases are TGTGCCAGCAGTCAGAAGCCCTCTTTTATGGGACACGATGAGCAGTTCTTC. Filled out from reference TRBV28 and TRBJ2-1, the complete variable domain reads DVKVTQSSRYLVKRTGEKVFLECVQDMDHENMFWYRQDPGLGLRLIYFSYDVKMKEKGDIPEGYSVSREKKERFSLILESASTNQTSMYLCASSQKPSFMGHDEQFFGPGTRLTVL.

The chain links TRBV30 to TRBJ1-2; D remains unclear. V was pared by 2 bases and J by 4 bases, with 14 bases between. The CDR3 is 14 residues long. Germline V lookup: CDR1 GTSNPN, CDR2 SVGIG (reference sequence). This CDR3 reads CAWSPPRRFYGYTF. In DNA form, the CDR3 reads TGTGCCTGGAGTCCCCCCAGACGGTTCTATGGCTACACCTTC.

The chain couples TRBV6-1 to TRBJ2-2, with no clear D. The CDR3 is 15 residues long. The V end was cut by 1 base, the J end by 6 bases, with 12 bases between. CDR1 is MNHNS and CDR2 is SASEGT in the germline V gene. The CDR3 loop is CASSEEQLGAGELFF. CDR3 nucleotide sequence: TGTGCCAGCAGTGAAGAACAGCTTGGGGCCGGGGAGCTGTTTTTT.

This clonotype was recorded many times. This chain connects TRBV11-3 to TRBJ2-1; 7 bases are shared with TRBD2. This CDR3 has 15 residues. J lost 8 bases, V lost 0 bases, and 7 bases had no gene match. Germline V CDR1 and CDR2: SGHNT, YENEEA. As DNA, the CDR3 is TGTGCCAGCAGCTTAGATATGGGGACTAACGATGAGCAGTTCTTC. Its translation is CASSLDMGTNDEQFF.

This clonotype came up many times. This chain uses TRBV3-1 with TRBJ2-1, with a tentative D call TRBD2 (5 bases). V shed 1 base and J shed 0 bases, with 7 bases lying between them. CDR3 size: 15 residues. Germline V gene sequence: CDR1 LGHDT, CDR2 YNNKEL (reference sequence). CDR3: CASSQVGSSYNEQFF. Written as DNA, the CDR3 is TGTGCCAGCAGCCAAGTGGGGAGCTCCTACAATGAGCAGTTCTTC.

In this sample, this clonotype turned up many times. The junction departs from the called germline gene at one end, perhaps through a read error. The CDR3 region has the DNA TGTGCCAGCAGCCCCCTTGGGCAGGGGAACTTC. It specifies CASSPLGQGNF. The chain is built from TRBV7-9 and TRBJ2-7; tentatively, D is TRBD1 (6 bases). The CDR3 consists of 11 residues. In germline, CDR1 is SEHNR, CDR2 FQNEAQ (reference sequence).

The sample holds many counts of this clonotype. This chain joins TRBV2 and TRBJ2-7; TRBD2 agrees at 8 bases. The germline CDR1 and CDR2 sequences are SNHLY and FYNNEI. V lost 3 bases and J lost 0; bases outside the gene matches: 4. The CDR3 covers 15 residues. The CDR3 DNA is TGTGCCAGCAGTGAGACTAGCGAGGGCTCCTACGAGCAGTACTTC. Its translation is CASSETSEGSYEQYF.

This clonotype was detected ten times or more. The V call is TRBV3-1, the J call TRBJ1-1; the D is unclear. Germline V CDR1 and CDR2: LGHDT, YNNKEL (reference sequence). Trimming removed 1 base from V and 3 bases from J, with 9 bases in between. There are 14 residues in the CDR3. The CDR3 reads CASSQGFQDTEAFF. The CDR3 DNA reads as TGTGCCAGCAGCCAAGGGTTCCAGGACACTGAAGCTTTCTTT.

This clonotype was counted many times. This chain uses TRBV24-1 with TRBJ1-1, with D hard to call. CDR3 size: 14 residues. The V and J ends lost 3 bases and 3 bases respectively, with 10 bases between them. Looked up from germline, CDR1 is KGHDR and CDR2 is SFDVKD. CDR3 in amino acids: CATSDLTVYTEAFF. Here the CDR3 DNA reads TGTGCCACCAGTGATCTAACAGTCTACACTGAAGCTTTCTTT.

This clonotype occurred many times. The rearrangement uses TRBV7-2 and TRBJ2-5; 10 bases are shared with TRBD2. CDR3 length: 21 amino acids. J was trimmed by 1 base and V by 1 base; bases with no gene match: 18. Germline assignment: CDR1 SGHTA and CDR2 FQGNSA. The CDR3, as DNA: TGTGCCAGCAGCTTAGGCATACGGCTAGCGGGAGATTTGGGGGCCCAAGAGACCCAGTACTTC. As protein: CASSLGIRLAGDLGAQETQYF.

This clonotype was observed many times. The rearrangement joins TRBV28 to TRBJ1-2; weak D call: TRBD1 (5 bases). The CDR3 runs to 17 residues. The germline CDR1 and CDR2 sequences are MDHEN and SYDVKM. V was trimmed by 3 bases and J by 5 bases, leaving 22 bases between them. In DNA, the CDR3 is TGTGCCAGCAGTTTCCCCCGGCAGGGAGCTTATCAGTATGGCTACACCTTC. This translates into CASSFPRQGAYQYGYTF.

A remark on this clonotype: This may come from a read error, since a much larger clone is one base off. In this CDR3 the conserved last residue, phenylalanine or tryptophan, is missing, so a read error is likely. The chain has TRBV2 and TRBJ2-3; no clear D gene. This CDR3 is 11 amino acids long. Per germline, CDR1 SNHLY and CDR2 FYNNEI. V lost 10 bases, J lost 4 bases, and 9 bases lay in between. The CDR3 loop is CANQSADTQYL. The DNA of the CDR3 is TGTGCCAACCAAAGCGCAGATACGCAGTATCTT.